A selection of T cell receptor beta chains follows, all from one sample in a study of blood T cell repertoires in COVID-19. Sequencing was performed with immunoSEQ multiplex PCR; in TCRdb, only in-frame clones are kept and a portion is missing. This table holds 150,000 to 200,000 clones, 80% to 85% found once. The sequenced sample consisted of peripheral blood. These receptors originate from a woman in her twenties or thirties with acute or convalescent COVID-19. Both conserved end residues are part of each CDR3. The D gene is left open where the match is weak. Only some rows state a clone size, as once, few, many or a class for expanded clones.

TRBD1	TRBJ1-5	.	TRBV6-6	CASSPHRGRPDNQPQHF	TGTGCCAGCAGTCCTCACAGGGGGCGCCCCGATAATCAGCCCCAGCATTTT
.	TRBJ2-7	.	TRBV18	CASSPMQGLAGRSHSYEQYF	TGTGCCAGCTCACCAATGCAGGGATTGGCGGGACGGTCCCATTCCTACGAGCAGTACTTC
.	TRBJ2-1	.	TRBV11-3	CASSFGQTTYNEQFF	TGTGCCAGCAGCTTCGGACAAACCACCTACAATGAGCAGTTCTTC
TRBD1	TRBJ2-6	.	TRBV19	CASRTGGETGANVLTF	TGTGCCAGTAGAACAGGGGGCGAGACTGGGGCCAACGTCCTGACTTTC
.	TRBJ1-1	few	TRBV4-2	CASSRNGGFNTEAFF	TGTGCCAGCAGCCGGAATGGAGGCTTTAACACTGAAGCTTTCTTT
.	TRBJ1-1	.	TRBV2	CASSESGNTEAFF	TGTGCCAGCAGTGAGTCCGGGAACACTGAAGCTTTCTTT
TRBD1	TRBJ2-1	few	TRBV30	CAGGQGYNYNEQFF	TGTGCCGGAGGACAGGGGTATAACTACAATGAGCAGTTCTTC
.	TRBJ1-3	once	TRBV30	CAWIGTGTGNTIYF	TGTGCCTGGATCGGAACAGGGACTGGAAACACCATATATTTT
TRBD2	TRBJ2-1	.	TRBV4-2	CASSQAGASGSENEQFF	TGTGCCAGCAGCCAAGCCGGGGCTAGCGGGAGTGAAAATGAGCAGTTCTTC
.	TRBJ1-3	once	TRBV5-1	CASSVRVLGAGNTIYF	TGCGCCAGCAGCGTCAGGGTCCTAGGTGCTGGAAACACCATATATTTT
.	TRBJ1-5	once	TRBV5-8	CASSPTGFGNQPQHF	TGTGCCAGCAGCCCTACAGGGTTTGGCAATCAGCCCCAGCATTTT
.	TRBJ2-6	.	TRBV7-2	CASSKTVGANVLTF	TGTGCCAGCAGCAAGACAGTTGGGGCCAACGTCCTGACTTTC
TRBD1	TRBJ2-1	once	TRBV4-3	CASSQDVTGGYYNEQFF	TGCGCCAGCAGCCAAGATGTAACAGGGGGCTACTACAATGAGCAGTTCTTC
.	TRBJ1-4	.	TRBV3-1/TRBV3-2	CASSRNGERQEKLFF	TGTGCCAGCAGTCGTAATGGAGAGAGGCAGGAAAAACTGTTTTTT